This T cell receptor beta chain originates from a study of memory CD4+ T cells and cytomegalovirus serostatus. Sequencing was performed with immunoSEQ multiplex PCR; in TCRdb, only in-frame clones are kept and a portion is missing. The repertoire holds over 50,000 clones, with around three quarters as singletons. The CDR3 sequence is 11 residues long. V dropped 6 bases and J dropped 8; count of bases not matched to a gene: 4. CDR1 and CDR2 from the germline V gene are DFQATT and SNEGSKA (reference sequence). Single viable CD3+CD4+CD8-CD45RO+ cells were sorted as the memory CD4+ T cells. This receptor was taken from an adult in good health and CMV-seronegative. The chain combines TRBV20-1 with TRBJ2-4; 7 positions match TRBD1. The specimen sequenced was memory CD4+ T cells from blood. This CDR3 reads CSARGSDIQYF. CDR3 coding DNA: TGCAGTGCCAGGGGGTCGGACATTCAGTACTTC.